This T cell receptor beta chain was sequenced in a study of T cell changes during pregnancy in multiple sclerosis. Trimming shortened V by 8 bases and J by 5 bases, and 9 bases separated the two germline ends. Germline V gives CDR1 LNHDA, CDR2 SQIVND (reference sequence). This CDR3 contains 11 residues. The protocol was immunoSEQ multiplex PCR, while the TCRdb copy is restricted to in-frame clones and leaves out a portion. The repertoire holds about 110,000 clones, with roughly 90% as singletons. Sequenced here: peripheral blood, sampled in the third trimester of pregnancy. The chain has TRBV19 and TRBJ1-2; D may be TRBD1 (5 bases). The TCR comes from a female donor in good health, enrolled as a control in a pregnancy study. CDR3 residues: CASGDWYGYTF. The CDR3 DNA reads TGTGCCAGTGGGGACTGGTATGGCTACACCTTC.